A selection of T cell receptor beta chains follows, all from one sample in a study of shared clonotypes between healthy human individuals. TCRdb's table, derived via immunoSEQ multiplex PCR, lists solely in-frame clones and lacks some. The sample shows more than 2 million clones, 85% to 95% of them seen only once. Sequencing used naive CD4+ T cells sorted from blood. These receptors were obtained from a man aged 18 to 30 in good health. Each CDR3 is given with its conserved first and last residue. The D gene is left open where the match is weak. The size entry is marked missing in some rows and otherwise reads once, few, many or a size class.

CDR3: CASSGTNYGYTF
DNA: TGTGCCAGTTCAGGTACTAACTATGGCTACACCTTC
D: NA
size: NA
J: TRBJ1-2
V: TRBV2

CDR3: CASSLAVPKNIQYF
DNA: TGCGCCAGCAGCTTGGCAGTACCCAAAAACATTCAGTACTTC
D: NA
size: NA
J: TRBJ2-4
V: TRBV5-1

CDR3: CASSLVYEQFF
DNA: TGTGCCAGCAGCTTAGTCTATGAGCAGTTCTTC
D: NA
size: NA
J: TRBJ2-1
V: TRBV7-9

CDR3: CASSLAGTGSYYEQYF
DNA: TGTGCCAGCAGCTTAGCCGGGACAGGGTCATACTACGAGCAGTACTTC
D: TRBD1
size: once
J: TRBJ2-7
V: TRBV7-2

CDR3: CASSLDPGDYEQYF
DNA: TGCGCCAGCAGCTTGGACCCAGGGGACTACGAGCAGTACTTC
D: NA
size: NA
J: TRBJ2-7
V: TRBV5-1

CDR3: CASSLPRTGTDTQYF
DNA: TGTGCCAGCAGTTTACCCCGGACAGGCACAGATACGCAGTATTTT
D: NA
size: NA
J: TRBJ2-3
V: TRBV28

CDR3: CASSLRLAGNYEQYF
DNA: TGTGCCAGCAGCTTACGACTAGCGGGGAACTACGAGCAGTACTTC
D: TRBD2
size: NA
J: TRBJ2-7
V: TRBV7-2

CDR3: CASSLEFQGYEQYF
DNA: TGTGCCAGCAGCCTGGAATTCCAAGGGTACGAGCAGTACTTC
D: NA
size: NA
J: TRBJ2-7
V: TRBV11-2

CDR3: CAWSADRSYGDSYNSPLHF
DNA: TGTGCCTGGAGTGCCGACAGAAGCTATGGGGACTCCTATAATTCACCCCTCCACTTT
D: NA
size: once
J: TRBJ1-6
V: TRBV30

CDR3: CASSLGVGNQPQHF
DNA: TGTGCCAGCAGCTTGGGGGTCGGCAATCAGCCCCAGCATTTT
D: NA
size: NA
J: TRBJ1-5
V: TRBV5-8

CDR3: CASSPPGAHEQYF
DNA: TGTGCCAGCTCACCACCCGGGGCCCACGAGCAGTACTTC
D: NA
size: NA
J: TRBJ2-7
V: TRBV18

CDR3: CASSEGVDTQYF
DNA: TGTGCCAGCAGTGAAGGGGTGGATACGCAGTATTTT
D: NA
size: NA
J: TRBJ2-3
V: TRBV2

CDR3: CASSLSVANYGYTF
DNA: TGTGCCAGTAGCCTGTCGGTAGCGAACTATGGCTACACCTTC
D: NA
size: NA
J: TRBJ1-2
V: TRBV19

CDR3: CASSGNQPQHF
DNA: TGTGCCAGCAGTGGGAATCAGCCCCAGCATTTT
D: NA
size: NA
J: TRBJ1-5
V: TRBV6-1

CDR3: CASSPQGLDTQYF
DNA: TGTGCCAGCTCACCACAGGGGTTAGATACGCAGTATTTT
D: NA
size: NA
J: TRBJ2-3
V: TRBV18

CDR3: CASSFWAKNTGELFF
DNA: TGCGCCAGCAGCTTTTGGGCCAAGAACACCGGGGAGCTGTTTTTT
D: NA
size: NA
J: TRBJ2-2
V: TRBV5-1

CDR3: CASSQGLAVQETQYF
DNA: TGTGCCAGCAGTCAAGGACTAGCGGTCCAAGAGACCCAGTACTTC
D: TRBD2
size: NA
J: TRBJ2-5
V: TRBV11-3

CDR3: CASSETTDTQYF
DNA: TGTGCCAGCAGTGAAACCACAGATACGCAGTATTTT
D: NA
size: few
J: TRBJ2-3
V: TRBV2

CDR3: CASTDRFANTGELFF
DNA: TGTGCCAGCACCGACAGGTTCGCGAACACCGGGGAGCTGTTTTTT
D: NA
size: NA
J: TRBJ2-2
V: TRBV25-1

CDR3: CASSLGGTAMNTEAFF
DNA: TGCGCCAGCAGCTTGGGCGGCACAGCTATGAACACTGAAGCTTTCTTT
D: NA
size: NA
J: TRBJ1-1
V: TRBV5-1

CDR3: CASSPRGTGSYEQYF
DNA: TGCGCCAGCAGCCCGAGGGGGACTGGTTCCTACGAGCAGTACTTC
D: NA
size: NA
J: TRBJ2-7
V: TRBV5-1

CDR3: CASSQGGADYGYTF
DNA: TGTGCCAGCAGCCAAGGAGGGGCAGACTATGGCTACACCTTC
D: NA
size: NA
J: TRBJ1-2
V: TRBV7-8

CDR3: CASSQESGHLGSPLHF
DNA: TGCGCCAGCAGCCAAGAAAGCGGACATTTAGGTTCACCCCTCCACTTT
D: NA
size: NA
J: TRBJ1-6
V: TRBV4-3

CDR3: CASSYRDLYSYEQYF
DNA: TGTGCCAGCAGTTACCGGGACCTATACTCCTACGAGCAGTACTTC
D: NA
size: NA
J: TRBJ2-7
V: TRBV6-6

CDR3: CASSLIRYEQYF
DNA: TGTGCCAGCAGTCTGATTCGCTACGAGCAGTACTTC
D: NA
size: NA
J: TRBJ2-7
V: TRBV2

CDR3: CASSGTEISYEQYF
DNA: TGTGCCAGCAGCGGGACAGAGATCTCCTACGAGCAGTACTTC
D: TRBD1
size: NA
J: TRBJ2-7
V: TRBV5-5

CDR3: CASSVKGSPNTEAFF
DNA: TGTGCCAGCAGCGTTAAAGGGTCCCCGAACACTGAAGCTTTCTTT
D: NA
size: NA
J: TRBJ1-1
V: TRBV2

CDR3: CASSLEDGPYEQYF
DNA: TGTGCCAGCAGCTTAGAGGACGGTCCCTACGAGCAGTACTTC
D: NA
size: NA
J: TRBJ2-7
V: TRBV7-2

CDR3: CAISEDWEQGEDTQYF
DNA: TGTGCCATCAGTGAGGATTGGGAACAAGGGGAAGATACGCAGTATTTT
D: NA
size: once
J: TRBJ2-3
V: TRBV10-3

CDR3: CASSLDLGSTDTQYF
DNA: TGTGCCAGCAGCTTGGATCTGGGTAGCACAGATACGCAGTATTTT
D: NA
size: NA
J: TRBJ2-3
V: TRBV5-4

CDR3: CASSLELAGYYEQYF
DNA: TGTGCCAGCAGCTTAGAACTAGCGGGCTACTACGAGCAGTACTTC
D: TRBD2
size: NA
J: TRBJ2-7
V: TRBV7-2

CDR3: CASSRNPGTEAFF
DNA: TGTGCCAGCAGTAGGAACCCGGGGACTGAAGCTTTCTTT
D: NA
size: NA
J: TRBJ1-1
V: TRBV6-5

CDR3: CASSLEGLAAPDF
DNA: TGTGCCAGCAGCCTGGAGGGACTAGCGGCCCCCGACTTC
D: TRBD2
size: NA
J: TRBJ2-5
V: TRBV5-6

CDR3: CASNVLALQETQYF
DNA: TGTGCCAGCAACGTACTAGCGTTACAAGAGACCCAGTACTTC
D: TRBD2
size: NA
J: TRBJ2-5
V: TRBV6-6

CDR3: CASREQGAGANVLTF
DNA: TGTGCCAGCAGGGAACAGGGGGCTGGGGCCAACGTCCTGACTTTC
D: TRBD1
size: NA
J: TRBJ2-6
V: TRBV2

CDR3: CASSRGGSYNEQFF
DNA: TGCGCCAGCAGTCGAGGGGGCTCTTACAATGAGCAGTTCTTC
D: TRBD1
size: NA
J: TRBJ2-1
V: TRBV10-1

CDR3: CASRPSSNTGELFF
DNA: TGTGCCAGCAGGCCCTCTAGCAACACCGGGGAGCTGTTTTTT
D: NA
size: NA
J: TRBJ2-2
V: TRBV7-9

CDR3: CAIRGREGSPLHF
DNA: TGTGCCATCCGAGGCAGGGAAGGTTCACCCCTCCACTTT
D: NA
size: NA
J: TRBJ1-6
V: TRBV10-3

CDR3: CASSPGPGNTEAFF
DNA: TGTGCCAGCTCACCAGGTCCGGGGAACACTGAAGCTTTCTTT
D: NA
size: NA
J: TRBJ1-1
V: TRBV18

CDR3: CSAEQGNIQYF
DNA: TGCAGTGCGGAACAGGGAAACATTCAGTACTTC
D: NA
size: once
J: TRBJ2-4
V: TRBV20-1

CDR3: CASSPRMGRAFF
DNA: TGTGCCAGCAGTCCTCGAATGGGCCGGGCTTTCTTT
D: NA
size: NA
J: TRBJ1-1
V: TRBV28

CDR3: CASSPNGGETQYF
DNA: TGTGCCAGCTCACCAAACGGGGGGGAGACCCAGTACTTC
D: TRBD2
size: NA
J: TRBJ2-5
V: TRBV18

CDR3: CASSPRQVQETQYF
DNA: TGTGCCAGCAGCCCCCGACAGGTCCAAGAGACCCAGTACTTC
D: NA
size: NA
J: TRBJ2-5
V: TRBV7-2

CDR3: CASSLVGSRTGELFF
DNA: TGTGCCAGCAGCTTAGTTGGGTCACGGACCGGGGAGCTGTTTTTT
D: NA
size: NA
J: TRBJ2-2
V: TRBV11-2

CDR3: CASSKEYSYEQYF
DNA: TGTGCCAGCAGTAAGGAGTACTCCTACGAGCAGTACTTC
D: NA
size: NA
J: TRBJ2-7
V: TRBV6-6

CDR3: CASSSRDTRTDTQYF
DNA: TGTGCCAGCAGCTCCCGGGACACGCGCACAGATACGCAGTATTTT
D: NA
size: NA
J: TRBJ2-3
V: TRBV5-6

CDR3: CSVVRTGKTGELFF
DNA: TGCAGCGTTGTTAGGACAGGGAAAACCGGGGAGCTGTTTTTT
D: TRBD1
size: NA
J: TRBJ2-2
V: TRBV29-1

CDR3: CASSLGPGSNQPQHF
DNA: TGCGCCAGCAGCTTGGGGCCAGGTAGCAATCAGCCCCAGCATTTT
D: NA
size: few
J: TRBJ1-5
V: TRBV5-1

CDR3: CASSMGQVSGELFF
DNA: TGTGCCAGTAGTATGGGACAGGTGTCCGGGGAGCTGTTTTTT
D: TRBD1
size: NA
J: TRBJ2-2
V: TRBV19

CDR3: CASRKDVVPYGYTF
DNA: TGCGCCAGCAGGAAGGACGTCGTGCCCTATGGCTACACCTTC
D: NA
size: NA
J: TRBJ1-2
V: TRBV5-1